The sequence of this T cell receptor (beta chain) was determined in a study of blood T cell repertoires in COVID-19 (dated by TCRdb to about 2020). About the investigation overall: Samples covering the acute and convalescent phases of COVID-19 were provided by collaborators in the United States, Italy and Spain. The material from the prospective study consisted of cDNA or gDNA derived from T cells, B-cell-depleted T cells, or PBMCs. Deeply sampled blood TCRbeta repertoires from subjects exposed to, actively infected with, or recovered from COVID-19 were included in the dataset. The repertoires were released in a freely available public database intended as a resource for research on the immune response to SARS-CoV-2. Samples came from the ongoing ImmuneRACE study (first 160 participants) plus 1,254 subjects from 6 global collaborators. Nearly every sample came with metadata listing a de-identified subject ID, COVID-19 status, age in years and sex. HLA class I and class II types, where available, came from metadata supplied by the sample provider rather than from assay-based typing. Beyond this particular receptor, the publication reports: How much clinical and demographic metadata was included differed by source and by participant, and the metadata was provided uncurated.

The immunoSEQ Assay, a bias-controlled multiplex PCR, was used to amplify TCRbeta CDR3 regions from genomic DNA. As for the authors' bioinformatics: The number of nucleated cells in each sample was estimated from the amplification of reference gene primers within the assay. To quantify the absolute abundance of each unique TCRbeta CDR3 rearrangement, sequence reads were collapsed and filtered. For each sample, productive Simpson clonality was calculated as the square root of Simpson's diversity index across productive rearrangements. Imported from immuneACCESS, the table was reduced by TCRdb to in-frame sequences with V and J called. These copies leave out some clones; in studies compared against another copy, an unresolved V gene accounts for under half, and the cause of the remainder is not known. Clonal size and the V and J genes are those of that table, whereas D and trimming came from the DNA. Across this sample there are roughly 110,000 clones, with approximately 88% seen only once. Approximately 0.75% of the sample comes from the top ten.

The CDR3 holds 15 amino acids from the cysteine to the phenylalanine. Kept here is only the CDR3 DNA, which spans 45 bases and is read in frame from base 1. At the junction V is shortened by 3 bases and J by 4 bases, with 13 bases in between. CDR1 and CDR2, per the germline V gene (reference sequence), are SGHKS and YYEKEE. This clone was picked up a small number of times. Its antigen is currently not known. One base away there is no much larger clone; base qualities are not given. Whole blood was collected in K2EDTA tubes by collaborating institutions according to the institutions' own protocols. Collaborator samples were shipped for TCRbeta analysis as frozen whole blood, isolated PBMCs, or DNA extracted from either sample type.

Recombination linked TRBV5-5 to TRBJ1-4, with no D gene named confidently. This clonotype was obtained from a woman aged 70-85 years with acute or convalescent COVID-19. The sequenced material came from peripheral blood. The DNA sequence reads TGTGCCAGCAGCTCGAAGGTGCAGGATAATGAAAAACTGTTTTTT. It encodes CASSSKVQDNEKLFF.